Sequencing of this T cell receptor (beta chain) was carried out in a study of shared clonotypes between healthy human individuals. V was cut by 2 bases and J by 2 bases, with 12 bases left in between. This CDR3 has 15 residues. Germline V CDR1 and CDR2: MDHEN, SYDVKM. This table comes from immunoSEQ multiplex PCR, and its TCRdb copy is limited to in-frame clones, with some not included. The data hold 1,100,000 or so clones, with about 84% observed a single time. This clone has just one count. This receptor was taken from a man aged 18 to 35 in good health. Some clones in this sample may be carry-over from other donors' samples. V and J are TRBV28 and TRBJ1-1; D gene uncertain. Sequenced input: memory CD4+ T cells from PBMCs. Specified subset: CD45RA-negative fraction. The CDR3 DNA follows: TGTGCCAGCAGTTTACGGACTCGGGGAAACACTGAAGCTTTCTTT. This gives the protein CASSLRTRGNTEAFF.